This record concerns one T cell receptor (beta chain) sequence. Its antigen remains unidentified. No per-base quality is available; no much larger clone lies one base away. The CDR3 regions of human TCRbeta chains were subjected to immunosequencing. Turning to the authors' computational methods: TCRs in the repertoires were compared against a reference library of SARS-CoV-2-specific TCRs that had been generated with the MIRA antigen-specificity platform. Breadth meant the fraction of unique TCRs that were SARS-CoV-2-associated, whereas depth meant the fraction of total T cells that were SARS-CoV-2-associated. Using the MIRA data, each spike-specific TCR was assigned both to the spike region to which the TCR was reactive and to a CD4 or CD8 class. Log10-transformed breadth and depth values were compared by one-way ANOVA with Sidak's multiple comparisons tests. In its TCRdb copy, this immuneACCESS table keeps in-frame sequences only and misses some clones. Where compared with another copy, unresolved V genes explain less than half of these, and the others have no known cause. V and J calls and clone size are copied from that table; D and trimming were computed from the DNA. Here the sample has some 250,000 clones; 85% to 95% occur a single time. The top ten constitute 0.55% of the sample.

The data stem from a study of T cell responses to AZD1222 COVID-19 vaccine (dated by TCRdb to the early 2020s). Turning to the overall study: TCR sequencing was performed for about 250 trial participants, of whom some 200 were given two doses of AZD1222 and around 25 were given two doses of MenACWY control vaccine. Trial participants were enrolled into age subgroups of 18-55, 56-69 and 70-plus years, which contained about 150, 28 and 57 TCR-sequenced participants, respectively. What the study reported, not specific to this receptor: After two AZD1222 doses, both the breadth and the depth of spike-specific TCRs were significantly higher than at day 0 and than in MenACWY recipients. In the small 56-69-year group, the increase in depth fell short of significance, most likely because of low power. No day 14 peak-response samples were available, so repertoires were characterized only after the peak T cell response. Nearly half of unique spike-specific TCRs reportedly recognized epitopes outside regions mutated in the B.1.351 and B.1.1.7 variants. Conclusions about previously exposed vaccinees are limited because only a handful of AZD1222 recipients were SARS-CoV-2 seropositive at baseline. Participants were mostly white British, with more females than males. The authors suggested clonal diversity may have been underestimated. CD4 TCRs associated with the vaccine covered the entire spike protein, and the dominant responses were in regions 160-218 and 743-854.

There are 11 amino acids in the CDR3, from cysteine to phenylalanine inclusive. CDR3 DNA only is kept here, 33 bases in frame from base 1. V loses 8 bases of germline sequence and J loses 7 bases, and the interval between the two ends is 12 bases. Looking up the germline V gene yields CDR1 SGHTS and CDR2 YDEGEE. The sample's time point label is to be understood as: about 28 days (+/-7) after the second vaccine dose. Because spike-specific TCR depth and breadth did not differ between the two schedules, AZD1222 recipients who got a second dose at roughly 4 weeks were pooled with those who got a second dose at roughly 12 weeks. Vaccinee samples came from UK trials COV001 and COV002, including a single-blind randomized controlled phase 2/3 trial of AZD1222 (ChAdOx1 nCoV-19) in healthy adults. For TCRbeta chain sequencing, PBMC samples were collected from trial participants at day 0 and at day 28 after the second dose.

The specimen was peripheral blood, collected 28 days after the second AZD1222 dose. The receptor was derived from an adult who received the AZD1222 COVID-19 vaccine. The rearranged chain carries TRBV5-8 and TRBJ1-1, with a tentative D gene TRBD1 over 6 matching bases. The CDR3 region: CASDRRDEAFF. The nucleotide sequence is TGTGCCAGTGACAGGCGTGATGAAGCTTTCTTT. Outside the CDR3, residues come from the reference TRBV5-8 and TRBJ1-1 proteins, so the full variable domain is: EAGVTQSPTHLIKTRGQQATLRCSPISGHTSVYWYQQALGLGLQFLLWYDEGEERNRGNFPPRFSGRQFPNYSSELNVNALELEDSALYLCASDRRDEAFFGQGTRLTVV.